Reported below is one T cell receptor beta chain. The repertoire was sequenced with immunoSEQ multiplex PCR; TCRdb's copy has only in-frame clones and lacks some. The table shows 550,000 to 800,000 clones, with 90% occurring only once. These data are taken from a study of shared clonotypes between healthy human individuals. This CDR3 spans 17 amino acids. Germline V gene lookup returns CDR1 MNHNS and CDR2 SASEGT. The V and J ends lost 2 bases and 4 bases, in that order; junction bases with no gene match: 11. The chain recombines TRBV6-1 with TRBJ2-7, with TRBD1 matching 10 bases. The specimen was memory CD8+ T cells from PBMCs. Specified subset: CD45RO+ cells pooled with CCR7-negative TemRA cells. The sequence came from a man aged 18 to 29 in good health. Some clones in this sample may be carry-over from other donors' samples. The chain's CDR3 is CASSEWGGGQGPYEQYF. CDR3 nucleotides: TGTGCCAGCAGTGAATGGGGCGGGGGACAGGGGCCGTACGAGCAGTACTTC.